The rows below give T cell receptor beta chains drawn from one sample of a study of shared clonotypes between healthy human individuals. Profiled with immunoSEQ multiplex PCR; TCRdb holds only in-frame clones, not every one. The sample has millions of clones, 85% to 95% seen once; the top ten hold around 0.13%. The sample taken for sequencing was naive CD4+ T cells sorted from blood. Receptors were obtained from a man between 18 and 29 years old in good health. Both conserved end residues are part of each CDR3. The listing skips clone size in some rows; elsewhere it reads once, few, many or a size class.

clone size | V gene | CDR3 length | CDR3 protein
- | TRBV28 | 15 | CASSFAQGSYNEQFF
- | TRBV10-3 | 14 | CAISDTPGTYEQYF
- | TRBV7-2 | 15 | CASSLSPGFNSPLHF
- | TRBV11-2 | 15 | CASSLARSGGYEQYF
- | TRBV6-5 | 15 | CASSYSSGFQETQYF
- | TRBV28 | 15 | CASRSGDAGANVLTF
- | TRBV2 | 11 | CASSEGVGYTF
- | TRBV5-1 | 15 | CASSKGQGGFNEQFF
- | TRBV9 | 15 | CASSVKSSGANVLTF
- | TRBV6-6 | 12 | CASSRDATEAFF
- | TRBV27 | 19 | CASSLGPGQGQINYNEQFF
once | TRBV10-2 | 14 | CASRPDRGGTEAFF
- | TRBV10-3 | 15 | CAISESGQWDSPLHF
- | TRBV30 | 15 | CAWSVNSQAKNIQYF
- | TRBV12-1 | 15 | CASGRYSRVASEQYF